The following is a T cell receptor beta chain sequence with its context. Primed by a sample-barcoded 5' primer and a J-beta primer mix, a second PCR proceeded for about 6 to 11 cycles. Every molecule of cDNA carried a tag from a template-switch adaptor with 12 random nucleotides. MiXCR, applied by TCRdb to the 5' RACE reads, yields one record per CDR3 protein. The table includes about 780,000 distinct CDR3 sequences, about 47% detected once. These data come from a study of blood T cells in healthy people across ages. This clonotype was obtained from a man older than 75 in good health. The sequenced sample consisted of blood.

DNA of the CDR3: TGCGCCAGCAGCTTGTCGGGGACAGCAAACTATGGCTACACCTTC. This gives the protein CASSLSGTANYGYTF. The genes are TRBV5-1 and TRBJ1-2, with TRBD1 matching over 7 bases. Per germline, CDR1 SGHRS and CDR2 YFSETQ. The CDR3 sequence is 15 residues long. With 1 base clipped from V and 2 bases from J, the junction kept 5 bases outside the gene matches.